Following are 5 T cell receptor beta chains from one sample sequenced in a study of blood T cell repertoires in COVID-19. Method: immunoSEQ multiplex PCR; TCRdb's copy keeps in-frame clones and lacks some. The table has about 190,000 clones, roughly 80% seen once. Input material: PBMCs or T cells enriched from blood (not recorded which). Source of these receptors: a woman aged 30 to 39 who had recovered from COVID-19.

The chain links TRBV7-7 to TRBJ2-2, with a possible D match to TRBD2 (5 bases). CDR3 length: 14 amino acids. The germline V gene has CDR1 SSHAT and CDR2 FNYEAQ (reference sequence). CDR3 sequence (DNA): TGTGCTACCCAAGGAGAGGGCACTCCCGGGGAGCTGTTTTTT. As protein: CATQGEGTPGELFF. Variable domain in full (rest from reference TRBV7-7 and TRBJ2-2): GAGVSQSPRYKVTKRGQDVTLRCDPISSHATLYWYQQALGQGPEFLTYFNYEAQPDKSGLPSDRFSAERPEGSISTLTIQRTEQRDSAMYRCATQGEGTPGELFFGEGSRLTVL.

J is TRBJ2-3 and V is TRBV6-1, with a tentative D call TRBD2 (5 bases). There are 14 residues in the CDR3. Germline assignment: CDR1 MNHNS and CDR2 SASEGT. Trimming left V 6 bases short and J 1 base short, with 11 bases between. In DNA form, the CDR3 reads TGTGCCAGCAGCATGACTACTCGCACAGATACGCAGTATTTT. It encodes CASSMTTRTDTQYF.

The rearrangement joins TRBV19 to TRBJ1-5; D is perhaps TRBD1 (5 bases). CDR3 length: 18 amino acids. Trimming left V 10 bases short and J 3 bases short, with 28 bases between. Germline CDR1 LNHDA, CDR2 SQIVND (reference sequence). CDR3 in amino acids: CATTYDKRGAAINQPQHF. The CDR3 nucleotides read TGTGCCACTACCTATGATAAACGCGGGGCGGCAATCAATCAGCCCCAGCATTTT.

The chain uses TRBV6-5 and TRBJ2-2; 9 bases map to TRBD1. Germline trimming cut 5 bases from V and 5 bases from J; bases unmatched to any gene: 6. CDR3 length: 15 amino acids. Germline CDR1 MNHEY, CDR2 SVGAGI. The CDR3 protein is CASSLRQGVTGELFF. CDR3 DNA sequence: TGTGCCAGCAGTCTAAGACAGGGGGTGACCGGGGAGCTGTTTTTT.

The chain is built from TRBV7-2 and TRBJ2-4, with 16 positions matching TRBD2. The CDR3 runs to 18 residues. After removal of 5 bases from V and 1 base from J, the junction contained 5 bases not matched to a gene. Germline CDR1 is SGHTA and CDR2 is FQGNSA. This CDR3 reads CASSPGLAGGRAKNIQYF. The CDR3 region has the DNA TGTGCCAGCAGCCCGGGACTAGCGGGGGGGCGGGCCAAAAACATTCAGTACTTC.